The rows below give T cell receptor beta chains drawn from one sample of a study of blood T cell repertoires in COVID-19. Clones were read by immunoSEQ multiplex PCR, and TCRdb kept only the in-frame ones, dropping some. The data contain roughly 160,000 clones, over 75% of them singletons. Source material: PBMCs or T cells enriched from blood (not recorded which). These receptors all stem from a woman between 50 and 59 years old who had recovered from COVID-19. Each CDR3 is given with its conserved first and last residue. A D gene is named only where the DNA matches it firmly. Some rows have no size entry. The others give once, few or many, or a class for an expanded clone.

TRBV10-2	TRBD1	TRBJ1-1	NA	CASTEGQGGFAFF	TGCGCCAGCACCGAAGGACAGGGAGGGTTTGCTTTCTTT
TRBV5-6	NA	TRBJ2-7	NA	CASSPRNGASAYEQYF	TGTGCCAGCAGCCCCCGAAATGGGGCGTCGGCCTACGAGCAGTACTTC
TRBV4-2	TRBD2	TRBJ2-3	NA	CASSQLTAGETDTQYF	TGTGCCAGCAGCCAACTCACAGCGGGAGAAACAGATACGCAGTATTTT
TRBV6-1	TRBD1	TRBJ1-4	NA	CASSERDRGNEKLFF	TGTGCCAGCAGTGAACGAGACAGGGGTAATGAAAAACTGTTTTTT
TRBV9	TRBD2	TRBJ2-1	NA	CASSVGPSGRYYNEQFF	TGTGCCAGCAGCGTAGGCCCCAGCGGGAGGTACTACAATGAGCAGTTCTTC
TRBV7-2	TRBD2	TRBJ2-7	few	CASSLAREFYEQYF	TGTGCCAGCAGCTTAGCGCGGGAGTTCTACGAGCAGTACTTC
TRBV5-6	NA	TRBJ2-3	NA	CASSLVVPLMGPDTQYF	TGTGCCAGCAGCTTAGTGGTCCCCCTGATGGGGCCAGATACGCAGTATTTT
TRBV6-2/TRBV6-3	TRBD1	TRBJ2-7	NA	CASSSGGRNEQYF	TGTGCCAGCAGTTCAGGGGGCAGAAACGAGCAGTACTTC
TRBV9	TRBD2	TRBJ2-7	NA	CASSPRTSGSEQYF	TGTGCCAGCAGCCCCCGGACTAGTGGTAGCGAGCAGTACTTC
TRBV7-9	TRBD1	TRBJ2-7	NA	CASGPPQIQGAREQYF	TGTGCCAGTGGCCCGCCCCAGATACAGGGGGCTCGCGAGCAGTACTTC